These 5 T cell receptor beta chains were sequenced from one sample in a study of OX40 agonist ivuxolimab in advanced cancers. Using immunoSEQ multiplex PCR, the repertoire was profiled, and TCRdb retains in-frame clones only, with some absent. Here the sample spans 65,000 to 95,000 clones, 87% being singletons. The source was CD4+ or CD8+ T cells sorted from blood, collected in a trial of the OX40 agonist ivuxolimab. The source of these receptors is an adult with an advanced solid tumor such as melanoma, head and neck, liver or kidney cancer.

The chain joins TRBV5-1 to TRBJ2-7; 11 bases map to TRBD1. V shed 0 bases, J shed 6 bases, and the junction held 2 bases outside the gene matches. Per the germline V gene, CDR1 is SGHRS and CDR2 is YFSETQ. There are 14 residues in the CDR3. CDR3: CASSLDGQGAEQYF. As DNA, the CDR3 is TGCGCCAGCAGCTTGGACGGACAGGGGGCCGAGCAGTACTTC.

V gene TRBV27 combines with J gene TRBJ2-3, with D maybe TRBD2 (5 bases). V was trimmed by 8 bases and J by 2 bases, leaving 14 bases between them. This CDR3 spans 14 amino acids. Germline lookup yields CDR1 MNHEY and CDR2 SMNVEV (reference sequence). CDR3 in DNA: TGTGCCAGCTCCGGACGGGGTTTCACAGATACGCAGTATTTT. Its protein is CASSGRGFTDTQYF.

The chain recombines TRBV4-3 with TRBJ1-1; D may be TRBD1 (5 bases). The germline gives CDR1 LGHNA, CDR2 YSLEER. The CDR3 consists of 14 residues. Deletions cut 1 base from V and 5 bases from J, with 11 bases between. CDR3 loop: CASSQGGRGTEAFF. The CDR3 DNA is TGCGCCAGCAGCCAAGGTGGGAGGGGTACTGAAGCTTTCTTT.

V is TRBV11-3 and J is TRBJ2-5; 9 bases align to TRBD2. Per the germline V gene, CDR1 is SGHNT and CDR2 is YENEEA. The CDR3 spans 13 residues. Unmatched junction bases numbered 3, after V lost 5 bases and J lost 5 bases. The CDR3 sequence is CASSPTSGETQYF. The DNA for the CDR3 is TGTGCCAGCAGCCCTACTAGCGGGGAGACCCAGTACTTC.

The chain recombines TRBV6-5 with TRBJ1-5; D unclear. V shed 5 bases and J shed 2 bases, with 7 bases lying between them. The CDR3 is 13 residues long. The germline V gene has CDR1 MNHEY and CDR2 SVGAGI. The CDR3 DNA reads as TGTGCCAGCAGTGAGAGCGGCAATCAGCCCCAGCATTTT. It encodes CASSESGNQPQHF.